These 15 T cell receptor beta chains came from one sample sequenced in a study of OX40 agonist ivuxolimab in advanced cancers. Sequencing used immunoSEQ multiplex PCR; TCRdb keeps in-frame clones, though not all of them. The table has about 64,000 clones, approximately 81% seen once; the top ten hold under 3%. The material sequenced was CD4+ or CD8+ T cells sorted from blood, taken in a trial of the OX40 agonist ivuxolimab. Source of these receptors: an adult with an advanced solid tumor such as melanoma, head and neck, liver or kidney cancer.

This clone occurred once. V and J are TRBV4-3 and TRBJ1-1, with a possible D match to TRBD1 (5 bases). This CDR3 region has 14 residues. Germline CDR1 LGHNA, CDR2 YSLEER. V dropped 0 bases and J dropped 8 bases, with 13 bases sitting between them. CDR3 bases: TGCGCCAGCAGCCAAGAGGTCAGGGTTCGGGAAGCTTTCTTT. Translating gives CASSQEVRVREAFF.

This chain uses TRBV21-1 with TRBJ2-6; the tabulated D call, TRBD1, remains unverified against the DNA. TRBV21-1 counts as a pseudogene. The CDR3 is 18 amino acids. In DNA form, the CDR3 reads TGTGCCAGCAGCACTCCCGGGACAGGGTATTCTGAGGCCAACGTCCTGACTTTC. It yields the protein CASSTPGTGYSEANVLTF.

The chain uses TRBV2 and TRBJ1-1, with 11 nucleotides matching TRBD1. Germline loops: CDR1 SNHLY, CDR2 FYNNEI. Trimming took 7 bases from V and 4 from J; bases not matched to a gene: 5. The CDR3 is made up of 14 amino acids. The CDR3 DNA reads TGTGCCAGCACCGGAGGACAGGGGGCCACTGAAGCTTTCTTT. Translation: CASTGGQGATEAFF.

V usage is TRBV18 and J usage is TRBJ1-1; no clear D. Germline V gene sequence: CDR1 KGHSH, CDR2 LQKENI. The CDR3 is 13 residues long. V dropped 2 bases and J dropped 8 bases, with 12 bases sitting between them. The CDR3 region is CASSPGESREAFF. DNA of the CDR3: TGTGCCAGCTCACCAGGAGAGTCCAGAGAAGCTTTCTTT.

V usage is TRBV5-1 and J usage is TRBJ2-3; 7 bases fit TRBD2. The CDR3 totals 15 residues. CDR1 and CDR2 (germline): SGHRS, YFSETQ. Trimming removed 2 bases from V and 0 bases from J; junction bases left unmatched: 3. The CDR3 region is CASSFEGGSTDTQYF. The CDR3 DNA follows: TGCGCCAGCAGCTTCGAGGGAGGGAGCACAGATACGCAGTATTTT.

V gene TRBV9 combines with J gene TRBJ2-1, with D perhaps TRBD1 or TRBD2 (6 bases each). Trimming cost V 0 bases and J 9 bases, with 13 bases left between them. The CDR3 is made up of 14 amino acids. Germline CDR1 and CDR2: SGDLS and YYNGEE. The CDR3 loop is CASSVVGGQSEQFF. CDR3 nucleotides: TGTGCCAGCAGCGTAGTAGGGGGGCAGAGTGAGCAGTTCTTC.

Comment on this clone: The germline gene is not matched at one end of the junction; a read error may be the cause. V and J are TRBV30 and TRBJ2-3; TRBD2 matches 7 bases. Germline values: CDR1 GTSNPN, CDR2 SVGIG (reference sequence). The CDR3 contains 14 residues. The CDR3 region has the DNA TGTGCCCGGAGGCGCGGGAGTCTCGCAGATACGCAGTATTTT. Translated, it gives CARRRGSLADTQYF.

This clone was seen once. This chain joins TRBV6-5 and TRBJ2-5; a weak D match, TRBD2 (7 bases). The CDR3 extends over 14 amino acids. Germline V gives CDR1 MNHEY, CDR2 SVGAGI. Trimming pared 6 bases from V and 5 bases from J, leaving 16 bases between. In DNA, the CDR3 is TGTGCCAGCAGCCGAGGCGGGGGCGGGGAGACCCAGTACTTC. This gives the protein CASSRGGGGETQYF.

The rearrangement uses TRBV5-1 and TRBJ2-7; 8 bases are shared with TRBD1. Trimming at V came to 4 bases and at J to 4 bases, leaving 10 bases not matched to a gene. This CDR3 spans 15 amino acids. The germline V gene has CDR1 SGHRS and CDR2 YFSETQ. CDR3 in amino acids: CASSIRTGSLYEQYF. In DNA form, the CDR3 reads TGCGCCAGCAGCATTCGGACAGGGAGTTTATACGAGCAGTACTTC.

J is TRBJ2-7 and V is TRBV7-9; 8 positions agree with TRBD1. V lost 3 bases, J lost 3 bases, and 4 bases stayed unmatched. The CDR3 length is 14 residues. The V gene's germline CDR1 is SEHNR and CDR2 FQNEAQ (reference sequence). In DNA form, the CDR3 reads TGTGCCAGCAGCTTCGCAGGGGGCGTCTACGAGCAGTACTTC. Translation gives CASSFAGGVYEQYF.

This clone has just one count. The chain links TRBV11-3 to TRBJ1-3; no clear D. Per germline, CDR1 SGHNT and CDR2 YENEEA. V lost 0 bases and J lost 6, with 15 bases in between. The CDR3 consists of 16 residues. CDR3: CASSLDQVGILNTIYF. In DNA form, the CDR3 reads TGTGCCAGCAGCTTAGATCAAGTAGGGATCTTAAACACCATATATTTT. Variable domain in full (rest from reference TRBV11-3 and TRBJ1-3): EAGVVQSPRYKIIEKKQPVAFWCNPISGHNTLYWYLQNLGQGPELLIRYENEEAVDDSQLPKDRFSAERLKGVDSTLKIQPAELGDSAVYLCASSLDQVGILNTIYFGEGSWLTVV.

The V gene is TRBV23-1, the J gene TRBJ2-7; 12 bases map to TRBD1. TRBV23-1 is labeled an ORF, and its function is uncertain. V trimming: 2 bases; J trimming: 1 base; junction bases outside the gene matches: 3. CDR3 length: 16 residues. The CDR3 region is CASSQGTGGWSYEQYF. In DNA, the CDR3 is TGCGCCAGCAGTCAAGGGACAGGGGGCTGGTCCTACGAGCAGTACTTC.

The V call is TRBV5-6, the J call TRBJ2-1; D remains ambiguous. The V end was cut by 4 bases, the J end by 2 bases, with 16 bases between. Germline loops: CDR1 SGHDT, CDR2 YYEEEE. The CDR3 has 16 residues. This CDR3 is CASSSFGSSTYNEQFF. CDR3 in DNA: TGTGCCAGCAGCAGCTTTGGTTCATCCACCTACAATGAGCAGTTCTTC.

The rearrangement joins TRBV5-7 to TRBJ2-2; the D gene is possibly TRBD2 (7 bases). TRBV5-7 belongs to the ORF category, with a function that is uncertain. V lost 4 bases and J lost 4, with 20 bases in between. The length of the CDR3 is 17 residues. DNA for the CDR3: TGTGCCAGCAGCAAAATTAGGGGGGGATGTATCACCGGGGAGCTGTTTTTT. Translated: CASSKIRGGCITGELFF.

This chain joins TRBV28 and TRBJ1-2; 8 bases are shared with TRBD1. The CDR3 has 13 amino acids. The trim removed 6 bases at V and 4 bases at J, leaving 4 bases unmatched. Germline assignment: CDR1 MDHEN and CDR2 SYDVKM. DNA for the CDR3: TGTGCCAGCAGCACGACAGGGGTCTATGGCTACACCTTC. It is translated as CASSTTGVYGYTF.